This paragraph covers one TCR beta chain sequence. The data belong to a study of blood T cell repertoires in COVID-19. Study-level background: Spain, Italy and the United States supplied samples that represented acute and convalescent COVID-19.

The germline CDR1 and CDR2 sequences are LNHNV and YYDKDF (reference sequence). The CDR3 runs 15 residues. V lost 4 bases, J lost 7 bases, and 16 bases lay in between. Method: immunoSEQ multiplex PCR; TCRdb's copy keeps in-frame clones and lacks some. Here the sample spans fewer than 500,000 clones, 87% being singletons. The sample consisted of PBMCs or T cells enriched from blood (not recorded which). The rearrangement links TRBV15 to TRBJ1-4, with D tentatively TRBD1 (6 bases). The TCR was taken from a young woman who had recovered from COVID-19. In DNA, the CDR3 is TGTGCCACCAGCACACGGACAGTAAGGTTTGAAAAACTGTTTTTT. Its translation is CATSTRTVRFEKLFF.